The subject of this entry is one TCR beta chain. Antigen: not known. This sample was included in a study of beta chain features in type 1 diabetes. Turning to the study itself: Age, gender, cell numbers and subset yield matched between patients and controls. Study-wide findings and caveats: Patients with type 1 diabetes showed fewer VDJ junction insertions and more deletions. The study left unresolved whether HLA type influences TCRB rearrangement.

V lost 0 bases and J 0 bases, leaving 9 bases between the germline ends. CDR3 size: 16 residues. The germline CDR1 and CDR2 sequences are LGHNA and YNFKEQ. Stem cell-like memory, regulatory, central memory and naive CD4+ cells were sorted via CD45RO/CCR7/CD25/CD127/CD95/CD27. The whole isolated RNA underwent reverse transcription, so sequencing captured expressed TCRB transcripts. Produced via immunoSEQ multiplex PCR; TCRdb's table is partial and in-frame only. The profile covers 300,000 to 350,000 clones, with around 20% appearing a single time and about 0.045% taken by the ten largest. The chain links TRBV4-2 to TRBJ1-3; D is ambiguous. The sample was naive CD4+ T cells from blood. This receptor was taken from a woman aged 18-29 years in good health. The CDR3 DNA sequence: TGTGCCAGCAGCCAAGAAGTTGGAGGCTCTGGAAACACCATATATTTT. It codes for CASSQEVGGSGNTIYF.